These 25 T cell receptor beta chains originate from one sample sequenced in a study of T cell repertoires in cytomegalovirus infection. Which antigens these TCRs recognize remains unknown. TCRdb re-analysed the reads in MiXCR, keeping a single row per CDR3 protein. The data hold around 800,000 distinct CDR3 sequences, with about 31% observed a single time. Here the sequenced sample was cultured CD8+ T cells from PBMCs, taken from culture after CMV antigen stimulation. These receptors originate from a human donor in good health (CMV status not recorded). Some clones in this sample may be carry-over from other donors' samples.

The genes are TRBV19 and TRBJ1-6; the match to TRBD1 covers 7 bases. The CDR3 covers 18 residues. V lost 4 bases to trimming and J lost 0 bases; unmatched junction nucleotides: 9. CDR1 is LNHDA and CDR2 is SQIVND in the germline V gene (reference sequence). CDR3 amino acids: CASSTYLTGSSYNSPLHF. In DNA, the CDR3 is TGTGCCAGTAGTACCTACTTGACAGGGAGCTCCTATAATTCACCCCTCCACTTT. The full variable domain, its missing parts supplied by reference TRBV19 and TRBJ1-6, is DGGITQSPKYLFRKEGQNVTLSCEQNLNHDAMYWYRQDPGQGLRLIYYSQIVNDFQKGDIAEGYSVSREKKESFPLTVTSAQKNPTAFYLCASSTYLTGSSYNSPLHFGNGTRLTVT.

The rearrangement joins TRBV6-8 to TRBJ2-2; D is ambiguous. The CDR3 totals 12 residues. Per germline, CDR1 MNHGY and CDR2 SAAAGT. Trimming took 10 bases from V and 7 from J, leaving 13 bases between them. CDR3 nucleotides: TGTGCCAACATCGGGTCCGGCGGGGAGCTGTTTTTT. Translation: CANIGSGGELFF.

The J gene is TRBJ2-7, the V gene TRBV27; 9 nucleotides match TRBD1. CDR1 is MNHEY and CDR2 is SMNVEV in the germline V gene (reference sequence). This CDR3 region has 14 residues. Trimming removed 5 bases from V and 6 bases from J; junction bases left unmatched: 8. The CDR3 coding sequence is TGTGCCAGCAGTCTCCCGGGACAGGGTTTCGAGCAGTACTTC. Translation: CASSLPGQGFEQYF.

The chain carries TRBV19 and TRBJ1-1; possible D gene TRBD1, 5 bases. The CDR3 loop spans 14 amino acids. V shed 9 bases and J shed 3 bases, with 17 bases lying between them. Germline lookup yields CDR1 LNHDA and CDR2 SQIVND (reference sequence). The CDR3 here is CASQAGREYTEAFF. CDR3 bases: TGTGCCAGCCAAGCAGGGAGGGAATACACTGAAGCTTTCTTT.

The V and J genes are TRBV9 and TRBJ2-2; a possible D gene is TRBD1 (5 bases). From germline, CDR1 is SGDLS and CDR2 YYNGEE. Between the trimmed V and J ends, which lost 3 bases and 6 bases, there was a span of 15 bases. This CDR3 has 15 amino acids. The DNA of the CDR3 is TGTGCCAGCAGCGAGTGGACAATCCCGGCCGGGGAGCTGTTTTTT. Its translation is CASSEWTIPAGELFF.

V gene TRBV12-3 or TRBV12-4 combines with J gene TRBJ2-3; possibly TRBD1 for D (6 bases). The CDR3 length is 17 residues. Deletions cut 6 bases from V and 2 bases from J, with 21 bases between. The CDR3 loop reads CASSPLGQSEDTDTQYF. The CDR3 coding sequence is TGTGCCAGCAGCCCGCTCGGACAGAGTGAGGACACAGATACGCAGTATTTT.

The chain combines TRBV6-2 or TRBV6-3 with TRBJ1-5; 7 bases line up with TRBD1. The CDR3 has 14 amino acids. The junction had 3 bases not matched to a gene; V was cut back by 2 bases and J by 5 bases. Germline V gene data show CDR1 as MNHEY and CDR2 as SVGEGT. CDR3 nucleotides: TGTGCCAGCAGTTACCGGGACAGCTATCAGCCCCAGCATTTT. This translates into CASSYRDSYQPQHF.

This clonotype was observed many times. This CDR3 is CASSFQGRTEAFF. The CDR3, as DNA: TGTGCCAGCAGTTTTCAGGGGAGGACTGAAGCTTTCTTT. The chain uses TRBV6-5 and TRBJ1-1, with D perhaps TRBD1 (6 bases). With 4 bases removed from V and 5 bases from J, the gap between germline ends came to 11 bases. Germline values: CDR1 MNHEY, CDR2 SVGAGI. CDR3 length equals 13 residues.

This clonotype was seen only a few times. The rearrangement joins TRBV6-1 to TRBJ2-2, with a possible D match to TRBD1 (5 bases). V lost 6 bases and J 4 bases, leaving 15 bases between the germline ends. This CDR3 has 15 amino acids. Germline loops: CDR1 MNHNS, CDR2 SASEGT. The CDR3 sequence is CASSWTSVLTGELFF. The CDR3 DNA follows: TGTGCCAGCAGCTGGACAAGTGTCCTCACCGGGGAGCTGTTTTTT.

V and J are TRBV9 and TRBJ1-5; no definite D call. Trimming took off 5 bases at V and 2 bases at J, with 8 bases between the two ends. The CDR3 consists of 13 residues. Per the germline V gene, CDR1 is SGDLS and CDR2 is YYNGEE. CDR3 loop: CASSARGNQPQHF. As DNA, the CDR3 is TGTGCCAGCAGTGCTAGAGGCAATCAGCCCCAGCATTTT.

The V call is TRBV5-4, the J call TRBJ1-2; no reliable D call. Germline-derived CDR1 and CDR2 are SGHNT and YYREEE (reference sequence). The ends were cut back, 1 base at V and 3 bases at J, with 10 bases in the middle. The CDR3 sequence is 14 residues long. CDR3 region: CASSLFVGDYGYTF. As DNA, the CDR3 is TGTGCCAGCAGCTTGTTCGTCGGTGACTATGGCTACACCTTC.

This clonotype was detected a few times. The gene calls are TRBV11-2 and TRBJ2-4; D uncertain. The V gene's germline CDR1 is SGHAT and CDR2 FQNNGV. The ends were cut back, 5 bases at V and 1 base at J, with 15 bases in the middle. This CDR3 is 16 amino acids long. In nucleotides, the CDR3 is TGTGCCAGCAGCCGCAACTACTTCATCGCCAAAAACATTCAGTACTTC. This encodes CASSRNYFIAKNIQYF.

V and J are TRBV18 and TRBJ2-1; 10 bases map to TRBD1. Trimming cost V 5 bases and J 8 bases; bases outside gene matches: 12. CDR3 length: 16 residues. The germline V gene has CDR1 KGHSH and CDR2 LQKENI. The CDR3 sequence is CASSIQGQGMNDEQFF. The CDR3, as DNA: TGTGCCAGCTCAATTCAGGGACAGGGGATGAACGATGAGCAGTTCTTC.

The chain is built from TRBV27 and TRBJ2-1, with D hard to call. This CDR3 spans 15 amino acids. Between the trimmed V and J ends, which lost 7 bases and 7 bases, there was a span of 20 bases. Germline V CDR1 and CDR2: MNHEY, SMNVEV (reference sequence). CDR3 protein: CASNRGDKPSNEQFF. Written as DNA, the CDR3 is TGTGCCAGCAATCGCGGCGACAAACCGTCGAATGAGCAGTTCTTC.

This clonotype was detected only a few times. The V and J genes are TRBV6-5 and TRBJ2-2; 9 bases fit TRBD1. V was pared by 2 bases and J by 6 bases, with 1 base of the junction left unmatched. Per germline, CDR1 MNHEY and CDR2 SVGAGI. The CDR3 has 14 residues. CDR3 sequence: CASSYGQGSGELFF. The CDR3 DNA follows: TGTGCCAGCAGTTACGGACAGGGGTCCGGGGAGCTGTTTTTT.

Only a few counts were recorded for this clonotype. The rearrangement uses TRBV4-2 and TRBJ1-5, with TRBD1 identical over 9 bases. This CDR3 has 16 amino acids. Germline CDR1 is LGHNA and CDR2 is YNFKEQ. V was clipped by 6 bases and J by 7 bases; unmatched bases: 13. The CDR3: CASSLTGGQSRQPQHF. The CDR3, as DNA: TGTGCCAGCAGTCTCACAGGGGGCCAGTCTAGGCAGCCCCAGCATTTT.

The genes are TRBV6-2 or TRBV6-3 and TRBJ1-2; a weak D match, TRBD1 (5 bases). V dropped 0 bases and J dropped 3 bases, with 11 bases sitting between them. CDR3 length: 15 amino acids. Germline lookup yields CDR1 MNHEY and CDR2 SVGEGT. The CDR3 DNA sequence: TGTGCCAGCAGTTACTCCCGGGACGGCGACTATGGCTACACCTTC. Protein: CASSYSRDGDYGYTF.

V gene TRBV4-3 combines with J gene TRBJ2-1; perhaps TRBD2 as D (5 bases). The CDR3 has 13 residues. With 6 bases removed from V and 8 bases from J, the gap between germline ends came to 14 bases. Germline CDR1 LGHNA, CDR2 YSLEER. The CDR3, as DNA: TGCGCCAGCAGTGACGGAGGAGCAGATGAGCAGTTCTTC. Translated: CASSDGGADEQFF.

The gene calls are TRBV6-1 and TRBJ1-1; a possible D gene is TRBD1 (5 bases). The V gene lost 5 bases and the J gene lost 2 bases, with 15 bases spanning the gap. The CDR3 length is 15 residues. CDR1 and CDR2 from the germline V gene are MNHNS and SASEGT. CDR3 protein: CASSYVDSRNTEAFF. In DNA, the CDR3 is TGTGCCAGCAGTTATGTCGACAGCAGAAACACTGAAGCTTTCTTT.

About this clonotype itself: Germline is not matched at one junction end, which may reflect a read error. This CDR3 is CASSEAGTGLNTGELFF. CDR3 nucleotides: TGTGCTAGCAGTGAAGCGGGGACAGGACTGAACACCGGGGAGCTGTTTTTT. The rearrangement uses TRBV6-1 and TRBJ2-2; perhaps TRBD1 as D (8 bases). The CDR3 covers 17 residues. CDR1 is MNHNS, CDR2 SASEGT, per germline.

This clonotype appeared a single time. One junction end does not reproduce the germline sequence, and a read error may be involved. The chain has TRBV20-1 and TRBJ1-1; D ambiguous. CDR3 length: 17 amino acids. CDR1 and CDR2 from the germline V gene are DFQATT and SNEGSKA (reference sequence). CDR3 DNA sequence: TGCAGTGCCACGAATAGAGCGGGTGTGTATGTAGAGGCTGAGGCTTTCTTT. Translated: CSATNRAGVYVEAEAFF.

At least ten counts were recorded for this clonotype. V is TRBV7-9 and J is TRBJ1-5; no clear D gene. V was shortened by 1 base and J by 5 bases, with 15 bases between the two germline ends. Per germline, CDR1 SEHNR and CDR2 FQNEAQ (reference sequence). The CDR3 contains 16 residues. CDR3 protein: CASSLGEAWDDQPQHF. CDR3 nucleotide sequence: TGTGCCAGCAGCTTAGGGGAGGCGTGGGATGATCAGCCCCAGCATTTT.

This clonotype was counted between two and nine times. The V gene is TRBV14, the J gene TRBJ2-7; 8 bases match TRBD2. The CDR3 length is 16 residues. CDR1 is SGHDN, CDR2 FVKESK, per germline. V lost 0 bases to trimming and J lost 2 bases; unmatched junction nucleotides: 6. DNA for the CDR3: TGTGCCAGCAGCCAAGATGGGGCGGGGGGAACCTACGAGCAGTACTTC. Protein sequence: CASSQDGAGGTYEQYF. Based on the CDR3 plus reference TRBV14 and TRBJ2-7, the full variable domain is EAGVTQFPSHSVIEKGQTVTLRCDPISGHDNLYWYRRVMGKEIKFLLHFVKESKQDESGMPNNRFLAERTGGTYSTLKVQPAELEDSGVYFCASSQDGAGGTYEQYFGPGTRLTVT.

At least ten counts were recorded for this clonotype. The chain joins TRBV7-2 to TRBJ1-1, with D perhaps TRBD1 (5 bases). CDR1 and CDR2 from the germline V gene are SGHTA and FQGNSA. This CDR3 has 14 residues. V was cut by 4 bases and J by 3 bases, with 12 bases left in between. CDR3: CASSSSDTYTEAFF. The DNA of the CDR3 is TGTGCCAGCAGCTCCTCGGACACTTACACTGAAGCTTTCTTT.

This clonotype was found many times. The CDR3 coding sequence is TGTGCCAGCAGTCCTGACAGGGGGCATCAGCCCCAGCATTTT. It is translated as CASSPDRGHQPQHF. The V and J genes are TRBV6-4 and TRBJ1-5; 10 nucleotides agree with TRBD1. The ends lost 5 bases at V and 5 bases at J; junction bases unmatched: 3. This CDR3 has 14 amino acids. Germline CDR1 MRHNA, CDR2 SNTAGT.